This T cell receptor (beta chain) came from a study of OX40 agonist ivuxolimab in advanced cancers. Study context: Patients took ivuxolimab, an agonistic anti-OX40 (CD134) antibody. A partial response was reached by three patients: one with hepatocellular carcinoma and two with cutaneous melanoma. Points from the study as a whole: Clonal expansion among partial responders at 0.1-3.0 mg/kg ranked near the lowest. The antigen specificity of the peripheral T cells (those that were expanded) was not determined.

Notes on this clone: The antigen remains unidentified.

Sequencing was performed with immunoSEQ multiplex PCR; in TCRdb, only in-frame clones are kept and a portion is missing. The sample contains under 90,000 clones, approximately 89% of which appear only once. The V end lost 4 bases, the J end lost 1 base, and 13 bases lay between the germline ends. Germline CDR1 and CDR2: SGHVS and FQNEAQ. This CDR3 is built from 15 residues. The sequences come from CD4+ or CD8+ T cells sorted from blood, collected in a trial of the OX40 agonist ivuxolimab. The chain is built from TRBV7-8 and TRBJ1-1; D is unclear. The TCR comes from an adult with an advanced solid tumor such as melanoma, head and neck, liver or kidney cancer. CDR3 residues: CASSSKTHPNTEAFF. CDR3 nucleotides: TGTGCCAGCAGCTCGAAGACACATCCGAACACTGAAGCTTTCTTT. Filled out from reference TRBV7-8 and TRBJ1-1, the complete variable domain reads GAGVSQSPRYKVAKRGQDVALRCDPISGHVSLFWYQQALGQGPEFLTYFQNEAQLDKSGLPSDRFFAERPEGSVSTLKIQRTQQEDSAVYLCASSSKTHPNTEAFFGQGTRLTVV.